A single T cell receptor (beta chain) is shown here with its context. As yet, its antigen is unknown. The ends lost 4 bases at V and 4 bases at J; junction bases unmatched: 15. Germline values: CDR1 SGDLS, CDR2 YYNGEE. This CDR3 has 17 amino acids. The data originate from a study of CD8 T cells in Susac syndrome. Study-wide points: CD4+ repertoires of Susac syndrome patients lacked detectable clonal expansion.

An input of about 0.45 to 1 ug of RNA was subjected to reverse transcription using random hexamers. Amplification of TCR beta CDR3 used immunoSEQ multiplex PCR across 54 Vbeta and 13 Jbeta. MiXCR, run by TCRdb on the immunoSEQ multiplex PCR reads, gives a single entry per CDR3 protein. The profile shows roughly 200,000 distinct CDR3 sequences, roughly 94% of them singletons. The sequence came from a human donor with Susac syndrome. The sequencing input was CD4+ T cells from PBMCs. The chain recombines TRBV9 with TRBJ1-2, with TRBD1 matching over 8 bases. CDR3 residues: CASSLTPQGAVGYGYTF. The DNA of the CDR3 is TGTGCCAGCAGCTTAACACCCCAGGGGGCTGTAGGCTATGGCTACACCTTC.